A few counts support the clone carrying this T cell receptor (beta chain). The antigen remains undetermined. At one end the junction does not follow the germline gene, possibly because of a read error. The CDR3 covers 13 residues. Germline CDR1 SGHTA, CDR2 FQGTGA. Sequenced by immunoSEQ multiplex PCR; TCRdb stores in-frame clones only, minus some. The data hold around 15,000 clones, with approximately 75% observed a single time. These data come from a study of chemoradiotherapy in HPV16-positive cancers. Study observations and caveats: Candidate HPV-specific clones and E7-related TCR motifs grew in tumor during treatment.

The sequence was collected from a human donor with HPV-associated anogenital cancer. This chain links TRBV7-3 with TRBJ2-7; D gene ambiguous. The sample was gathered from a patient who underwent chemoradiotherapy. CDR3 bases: TGTGCCAGCAGCTTAATGGGTTCCTCCGAGCAGTACTTC. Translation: CASSLMGSSEQYF.